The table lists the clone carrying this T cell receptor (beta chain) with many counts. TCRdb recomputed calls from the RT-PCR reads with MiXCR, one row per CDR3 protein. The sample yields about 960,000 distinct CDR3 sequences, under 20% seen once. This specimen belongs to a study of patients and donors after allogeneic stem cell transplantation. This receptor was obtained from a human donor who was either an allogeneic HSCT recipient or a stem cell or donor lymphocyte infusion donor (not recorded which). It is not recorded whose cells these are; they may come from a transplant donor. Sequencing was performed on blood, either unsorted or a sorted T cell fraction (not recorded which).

The CDR3 nucleotides read TGCAGTGCTCCCCGGGAATCTCAAGAGACCCAGTACTTC. It yields the protein CSAPRESQETQYF. The chain couples TRBV20-1 to TRBJ2-5; D is perhaps TRBD2 (5 bases). The CDR3 spans 13 residues. Trimming shortened V by 5 bases and J by 2 bases, and 12 bases separated the two germline ends. Germline assignment: CDR1 DFQATT and CDR2 SNEGSKA (reference sequence).